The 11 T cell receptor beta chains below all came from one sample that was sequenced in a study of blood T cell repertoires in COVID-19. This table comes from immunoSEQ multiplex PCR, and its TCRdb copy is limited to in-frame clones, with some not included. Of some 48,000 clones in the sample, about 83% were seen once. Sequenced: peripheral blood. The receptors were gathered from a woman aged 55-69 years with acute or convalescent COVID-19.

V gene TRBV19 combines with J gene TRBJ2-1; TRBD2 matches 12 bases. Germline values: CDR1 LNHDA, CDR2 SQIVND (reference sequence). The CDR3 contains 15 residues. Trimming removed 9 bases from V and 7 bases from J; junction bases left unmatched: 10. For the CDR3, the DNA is TGTGCCAGGAATCTAGCGGGAGGGCGAGTAAATGAGCAGTTCTTC. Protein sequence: CARNLAGGRVNEQFF.

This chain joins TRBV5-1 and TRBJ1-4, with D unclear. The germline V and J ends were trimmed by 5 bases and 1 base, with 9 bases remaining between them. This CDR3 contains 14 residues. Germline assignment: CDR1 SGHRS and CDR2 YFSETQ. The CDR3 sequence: CASRPGLTNEKLFF. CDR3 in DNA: TGCGCCAGCAGACCGGGGTTAACTAATGAAAAACTGTTTTTT.

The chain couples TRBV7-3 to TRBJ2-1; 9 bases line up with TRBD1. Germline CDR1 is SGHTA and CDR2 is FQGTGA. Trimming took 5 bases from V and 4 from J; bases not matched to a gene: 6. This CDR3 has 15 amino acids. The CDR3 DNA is TGTGCCAGCAGCCACCCGGGACAGGGTTACAATGAGCAGTTCTTC. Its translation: CASSHPGQGYNEQFF. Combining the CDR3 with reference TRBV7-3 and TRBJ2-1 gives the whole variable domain GAGVSQTPSNKVTEKGKYVELRCDPISGHTALYWYRQSLGQGPEFLIYFQGTGAADDSGLPNDRFFAVRPEGSVSTLKIQRTERGDSAVYLCASSHPGQGYNEQFFGPGTRLTVL.

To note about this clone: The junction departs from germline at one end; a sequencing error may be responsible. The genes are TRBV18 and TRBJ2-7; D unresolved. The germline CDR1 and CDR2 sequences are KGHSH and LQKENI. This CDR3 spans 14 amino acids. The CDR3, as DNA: TGTGCCAGCAGACCCTCTTCGACATCCTACGTGCAGTACTTC. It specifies CASRPSSTSYVQYF.

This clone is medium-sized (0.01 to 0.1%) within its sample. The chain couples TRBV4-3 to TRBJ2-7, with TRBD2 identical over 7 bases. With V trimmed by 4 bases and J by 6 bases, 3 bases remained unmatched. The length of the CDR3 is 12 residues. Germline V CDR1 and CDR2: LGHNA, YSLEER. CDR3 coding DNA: TGCGCCAGCAGCCGAGCTAGCGGCGAGCAGTACTTC. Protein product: CASSRASGEQYF.

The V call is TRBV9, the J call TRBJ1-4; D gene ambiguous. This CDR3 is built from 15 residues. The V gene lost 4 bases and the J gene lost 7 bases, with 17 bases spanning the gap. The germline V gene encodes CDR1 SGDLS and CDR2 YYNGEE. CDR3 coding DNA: TGTGCCAGCAGCACAGTGGTCGGGGAGGGTGAAAAACTGTTTTTT. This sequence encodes CASSTVVGEGEKLFF.

The CDR3 DNA reads as TGTGCCAGCAGTTTTTCTCTAGCTAGCTCCTACAATGAGCAGTTCTTC. Its protein product is CASSFSLASSYNEQFF. V usage is TRBV5-4 and J usage is TRBJ2-1; D is possibly TRBD2 (5 bases). Germline CDR1 SGHNT, CDR2 YYREEE (reference sequence). The CDR3 is 16 amino acids. Trimming stripped 5 bases from V and 0 bases from J, with 15 bases between.

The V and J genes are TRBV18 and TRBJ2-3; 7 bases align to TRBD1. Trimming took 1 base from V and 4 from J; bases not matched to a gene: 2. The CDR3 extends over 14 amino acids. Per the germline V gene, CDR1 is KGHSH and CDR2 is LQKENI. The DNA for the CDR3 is TGTGCCAGCTCACCACGGCAGGGGGCAGATACGCAGTATTTT. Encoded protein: CASSPRQGADTQYF.

The CDR3 region is CASSQPGLAGMRDIQYF. CDR3 bases: TGTGCCAGTAGTCAACCGGGACTAGCGGGGATGAGGGACATTCAGTACTTC. The genes are TRBV19 and TRBJ2-4; TRBD2 aligns across 13 bases. J lost 8 bases, V lost 5 bases, and 12 bases had no gene match. In germline, CDR1 is LNHDA, CDR2 SQIVND (reference sequence). The CDR3 sequence is 17 residues long.

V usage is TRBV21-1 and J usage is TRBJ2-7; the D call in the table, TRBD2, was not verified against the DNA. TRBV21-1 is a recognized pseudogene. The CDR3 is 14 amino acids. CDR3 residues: CASSKGESSYEQYF. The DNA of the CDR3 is TGTGCCAGCAGCAAAGGAGAGAGCTCCTACGAGCAGTACTTC.

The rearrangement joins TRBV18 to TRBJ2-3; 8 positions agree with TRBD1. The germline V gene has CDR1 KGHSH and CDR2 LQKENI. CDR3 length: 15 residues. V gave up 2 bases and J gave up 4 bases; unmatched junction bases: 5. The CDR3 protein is CASSPRTGNSDTQYF. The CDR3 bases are TGTGCCAGCTCACCAAGGACAGGGAACTCAGATACGCAGTATTTT. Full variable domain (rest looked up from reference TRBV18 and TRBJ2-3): NAGVMQNPRHLVRRRGQEARLRCSPMKGHSHVYWYRQLPEEGLKFMVYLQKENIIDESGMPKERFSAEFPKEGPSILRIQQVVRGDSAAYFCASSPRTGNSDTQYFGPGTRLTVL.